The 18 T cell receptor beta chains listed next were all sequenced from one sample in a study of identifying expanded T cells in peripheral blood. Sequencing was performed with immunoSEQ multiplex PCR; in TCRdb, only in-frame clones are kept and a portion is missing. The profile shows under 70,000 clones, about 87% of them singletons. Sequenced sample: blood. Every receptor here comes from a person aged 18-70 years in good health.

The rearrangement joins TRBV9 to TRBJ1-6, with 7 bases identical to TRBD1. The CDR3 runs 15 residues. CDR1 SGDLS and CDR2 YYNGEE come from the germline V gene. J was trimmed by 3 bases and V by 0 bases; bases with no gene match: 0. The CDR3 DNA reads as TGTGCCAGCAGCGTAGCAGGGGGCTATAATTCACCCCTCCACTTT. It encodes CASSVAGGYNSPLHF.

As DNA, the CDR3 is TGTGCCAGCAGTTCCCCCCGACGGGAAGGGGCTGAAGCTTTCTTT. Amino acid sequence: CASSSPRREGAEAFF. This chain uses TRBV5-4 with TRBJ1-1; possible D gene TRBD1, 5 bases. V lost 5 bases to trimming and J lost 6 bases, with 20 bases between them. The CDR3 contains 15 residues. Germline CDR1 reads SGHNT; CDR2 reads YYREEE (reference sequence).

This clone was detected once. The chain has TRBV5-1 and TRBJ2-7; D unresolved. Germline V CDR1 and CDR2: SGHRS, YFSETQ. V was trimmed by 0 bases and J by 5 bases, leaving 12 bases between them. This CDR3 spans 14 amino acids. The CDR3 loop is CASSLGDGSDEQYF. CDR3 in DNA: TGCGCCAGCAGCTTGGGAGACGGATCGGACGAGCAGTACTTC.

This sequence joins TRBV5-1 and TRBJ1-6; TRBD1 is a possible D gene (6 bases). Trimming took off 4 bases at V and 10 bases at J, with 12 bases between the two ends. This CDR3 comprises 13 residues. Germline CDR1 reads SGHRS; CDR2 reads YFSETQ. CDR3 sequence reads: CASSVQGGSPLHF. Written as DNA, the CDR3 is TGCGCCAGCAGCGTACAGGGTGGATCACCCCTCCACTTT.

The chain links TRBV9 to TRBJ1-5; D is unresolved. Trimming left V 2 bases short and J 2 bases short, with 8 bases between. Germline V gene lookup returns CDR1 SGDLS and CDR2 YYNGEE. CDR3 size: 14 residues. The CDR3 protein is CASSVDSGNQPQHF. CDR3 bases: TGTGCCAGCAGCGTCGATAGTGGCAATCAGCCCCAGCATTTT.

The chain employs TRBV9 and TRBJ2-7, with 8 bases identical to TRBD1. Germline V gives CDR1 SGDLS, CDR2 YYNGEE. The V gene end was trimmed by 1 base and the J gene end by 7 bases; junction bases not matched to a gene: 7. The CDR3 extends over 14 amino acids. The CDR3 DNA is TGTGCCAGCAGCGTACTCGGACAGGGTGGGGAGCAGTACTTC. Its translation is CASSVLGQGGEQYF.

The gene calls are TRBV28 and TRBJ1-1; 8 bases agree with TRBD1. Germline CDR1 reads MDHEN; CDR2 reads SYDVKM. The CDR3 contains 15 residues. V gave up 3 bases and J gave up 1 base; unmatched junction bases: 4. CDR3 bases: TGTGCCAGCAGTTTCGGACAGGGAAGGAACACTGAAGCTTTCTTT. Translation gives CASSFGQGRNTEAFF. Looking up the rest from reference TRBV28 and TRBJ1-1 gives the full variable domain: DVKVTQSSRYLVKRTGEKVFLECVQDMDHENMFWYRQDPGLGLRLIYFSYDVKMKEKGDIPEGYSVSREKKERFSLILESASTNQTSMYLCASSFGQGRNTEAFFGQGTRLTVV.

With regard to this clone: This sample includes further DNA sequences coding for the same CDR3. The rearrangement uses TRBV10-1 and TRBJ2-2, with D possibly being TRBD1 or TRBD2 (5 bases each). V lost 2 bases and J lost 6, with 7 bases in between. The CDR3 covers 13 residues. Germline V CDR1 and CDR2: WNHNN, SYGVQD (reference sequence). This CDR3 reads CASSERDAGELFF. In nucleotides, the CDR3 is TGCGCCAGCAGTGAGCGGGACGCCGGGGAGCTGTTTTTT.

This chain links TRBV18 with TRBJ2-4, with no clear D. Germline V gene sequence: CDR1 KGHSH, CDR2 LQKENI. V gave up 0 bases and J gave up 3 bases, with 9 bases separating them. The CDR3 is 15 amino acids. CDR3 nucleotides: TGTGCCAGCTCACCACCGGACGGTAGCAAAAACATTCAGTACTTC. Its protein is CASSPPDGSKNIQYF.

This rearrangement joins TRBV5-1 to TRBJ2-7; possible D gene TRBD2, 7 bases. V dropped 5 bases and J dropped 5 bases, with 17 bases sitting between them. The CDR3 extends over 14 amino acids. CDR1 and CDR2 (germline): SGHRS, YFSETQ. The CDR3 nucleotides read TGCGCCAGCAGTCATAGGGGCGGGGGCGACGAGCAGTACTTC. This gives the protein CASSHRGGGDEQYF.

The chain combines TRBV7-3 with TRBJ2-2, with D perhaps matching TRBD1 or TRBD2 (5 bases each). Trimming removed 0 bases from V and 5 bases from J, with 10 bases in between. The CDR3 has 15 residues. Per the germline V gene, CDR1 is SGHTA and CDR2 is FQGTGA. The CDR3 nucleotides are TGTGCCAGCAGCTTAACCGGGACGGGGACCGGGGAGCTGTTTTTT. This encodes CASSLTGTGTGELFF.

V is TRBV5-4 and J is TRBJ1-2; 9 positions match TRBD1. Per germline, CDR1 SGHNT and CDR2 YYREEE (reference sequence). The CDR3 runs to 16 residues. V lost 4 bases, J lost 4 bases, and 11 bases stayed unmatched. The CDR3 is CASSPTTGGAGYGYTF. For the CDR3, the DNA is TGTGCCAGCAGCCCAACTACAGGGGGCGCAGGCTATGGCTACACCTTC.

The J gene is TRBJ2-1, the V gene TRBV5-5; D ambiguous. This CDR3 has 14 residues. Germline V lookup: CDR1 SGHKS, CDR2 YYEKEE (reference sequence). V gave up 8 bases and J gave up 0 bases, with 12 bases separating them. The DNA of the CDR3 is TGTGCCAGTTGGATGACGGACTCCTACAATGAGCAGTTCTTC. It codes for CASWMTDSYNEQFF.

The chain links TRBV5-1 to TRBJ2-7; 11 positions match TRBD2. From germline, CDR1 is SGHRS and CDR2 YFSETQ. CDR3 size: 19 residues. J was trimmed by 2 bases and V by 4 bases; bases with no gene match: 17. The DNA of the CDR3 is TGCGCCAGCAGCCCAAGGGGAGTCACTAGCGGGAGTTGGGCCTACGAGCAGTACTTC. Its translation is CASSPRGVTSGSWAYEQYF.

The V gene is TRBV18, the J gene TRBJ1-2, with D maybe TRBD1 (5 bases). Trimming pared 3 bases from V and 7 bases from J, leaving 9 bases between. This CDR3 is built from 12 residues. Germline loops: CDR1 KGHSH, CDR2 LQKENI. CDR3: CASSPFQGGYTF. The CDR3 nucleotides are TGTGCCAGCTCACCCTTTCAGGGTGGCTACACCTTC.

This chain uses TRBV5-6 with TRBJ2-5; D might be TRBD2 (5 bases). With 5 bases removed from V and 2 bases from J, the gap between germline ends came to 10 bases. The germline V gene has CDR1 SGHDT and CDR2 YYEEEE. The CDR3 consists of 13 residues. The CDR3 reads CASRTGIQETQYF. The CDR3 region has the DNA TGTGCCAGCAGAACGGGGATTCAAGAGACCCAGTACTTC.

This chain uses TRBV30 with TRBJ2-7; TRBD1 might be the D (6 bases). The germline V gene has CDR1 GTSNPN and CDR2 SVGIG (reference sequence). The V and J ends lost 2 bases and 7 bases respectively, with 18 bases between them. CDR3 length: 14 residues. This CDR3 is CAWSKDRLLREQYF. The CDR3 coding sequence is TGTGCCTGGAGTAAAGACAGGCTCCTTAGGGAGCAGTACTTC.

The chain joins TRBV2 to TRBJ1-5, with a possible D match to TRBD1 (6 bases). Germline CDR1 SNHLY, CDR2 FYNNEI. V was trimmed by 8 bases and J by 0 bases, leaving 14 bases between them. The length of the CDR3 is 15 residues. The CDR3 nucleotides are TGTGCCAGCGGAGGACAGTCACTTAGCAATCAGCCCCAGCATTTT. Translated, it gives CASGGQSLSNQPQHF.